Listed here are 8 T cell receptor beta chains from one sample, sequenced in a study of blood T cell repertoires in COVID-19. The table came from immunoSEQ multiplex PCR; TCRdb's copy has only in-frame clones and leaves some out. In the table there are approximately 76,000 clones, about 80% of which are singletons. Sequenced sample: peripheral blood. All receptors derive from a man in his fifties with acute or convalescent COVID-19.

The chain uses TRBV5-6 and TRBJ2-5, with D tentatively TRBD2 (6 bases). In germline, CDR1 is SGHDT, CDR2 YYEEEE. This CDR3 contains 13 residues. Trimming cost V 3 bases and J 8 bases, with 14 bases left between them. This CDR3 reads CASSWAGGVTQYF. CDR3 coding DNA: TGTGCCAGCAGCTGGGCCGGCGGGGTTACCCAGTACTTC.

The rearrangement joins TRBV6-2 or TRBV6-3 to TRBJ2-3, with 14 bases lining up with TRBD2. Trimming at V came to 3 bases and at J to 1 base, leaving 3 bases not matched to a gene. CDR3 length equals 17 residues. CDR1 is MNHEY and CDR2 is SVGEGT in the germline V gene. The CDR3 region has the DNA TGTGCCAGCAGTTATTTGGGACTAGCGGGGGGCACAGATACGCAGTATTTT. Translated: CASSYLGLAGGTDTQYF.

The chain has TRBV24-1 and TRBJ2-3, with D perhaps matching TRBD1 (5 bases). The CDR3 runs to 15 residues. V was trimmed by 9 bases and J by 0 bases, leaving 15 bases between them. Germline assignment: CDR1 KGHDR and CDR2 SFDVKD. CDR3 amino acids: CATRRTPSSTDTQYF. For the CDR3, the DNA is TGTGCCACCCGCAGGACACCTTCTAGCACAGATACGCAGTATTTT.

This chain links TRBV7-2 with TRBJ2-2; D is perhaps TRBD1 (5 bases). The CDR3 is 14 residues long. V lost 2 bases to trimming and J lost 1 base, with 5 bases between them. Germline loops: CDR1 SGHTA, CDR2 FQGNSA. Here the CDR3 reads CASSLRGNTGELFF. The CDR3 DNA reads TGTGCCAGCAGCTTAAGGGGGAACACCGGGGAGCTGTTTTTT. The full variable domain, its missing parts supplied by reference TRBV7-2 and TRBJ2-2, is GAGVSQSPSNKVTEKGKDVELRCDPISGHTALYWYRQSLGQGLEFLIYFQGNSAPDKSGLPSDRFSAERTGGSVSTLTIQRTQQEDSAVYLCASSLRGNTGELFFGEGSRLTVL.

The chain employs TRBV27 and TRBJ2-1; weak D call: TRBD2 (6 bases). V lost 6 bases and J lost 9, with 15 bases in between. The CDR3 is 13 residues long. In germline, CDR1 is MNHEY, CDR2 SMNVEV (reference sequence). This CDR3 is CASSRGLQGEQFF. DNA of the CDR3: TGTGCCAGCAGCCGGGGGTTGCAAGGTGAGCAGTTCTTC.

This chain joins TRBV7-2 and TRBJ2-3; 13 bases fit TRBD2. Germline V gene data show CDR1 as SGHTA and CDR2 as FQGNSA. This CDR3 spans 15 amino acids. The V and J ends lost 6 bases and 7 bases, in that order; junction bases with no gene match: 7. The CDR3 DNA sequence: TGTGCCAGCAGTCCTAGGACTAGCGGGAGAAATACGCAGTATTTT. Encoded protein: CASSPRTSGRNTQYF.

The gene calls are TRBV5-5 and TRBJ2-7; a weak D match, TRBD2 (5 bases). The CDR3 contains 16 residues. Per the germline V gene, CDR1 is SGHKS and CDR2 is YYEKEE (reference sequence). V lost 3 bases to trimming and J lost 0 bases, with 16 bases between them. For the CDR3, the DNA is TGTGCCAGCAGCTCCACCCCGGTTGACTACTCCTACGAGCAGTACTTC. Its translation is CASSSTPVDYSYEQYF.

The chain links TRBV3-1 (or the pseudogene TRBV3-2) to TRBJ2-1; possible D gene TRBD2, 5 bases. Trimming cost V 1 base and J 5 bases, with 9 bases left between them. This CDR3 region has 14 residues. Germline CDR1 reads LGHDT; CDR2 reads YNNKEL (reference sequence). CDR3 nucleotide sequence: TGTGCCAGCAGCCAAGGGACTGCTGACAATGAGCAGTTCTTC. Translated, it gives CASSQGTADNEQFF.